This entry concerns a single TCR beta chain. In the authors' workflow: Reference gene primer amplification yielded estimated nucleated cell counts. Assay: immunoSEQ multiplex PCR; the TCRdb copy retains only in-frame clones and omits some. From that table come the V and J calls and clone size; the DNA was used to work out D and trimming. The sample lists 99,000 or so clones, roughly nine tenths occurring once. This record belongs to a study of blood T cell repertoires in COVID-19. Study background: Donors in the United States, Italy and Spain gave samples during acute or convalescent COVID-19. Sources were T cells, B-cell-depleted T cells, or PBMCs; the material itself was cDNA or gDNA.

V lost 5 bases to trimming and J lost 1 base; unmatched junction nucleotides: 7. Germline V lookup: CDR1 SGHAT, CDR2 FQNNGV. CDR3 size: 16 residues. The source is a human donor in a cohort sampled during active COVID-19. The gene calls are TRBV11-2 and TRBJ2-1, with 8 nucleotides matching TRBD2. The source material was peripheral blood. CDR3 sequence (DNA): TGTGCCAGCAGCCCTTCCGGGACTAGGTCCTACAATGAGCAGTTCTTC. Translating it yields CASSPSGTRSYNEQFF.